This TCR beta chain originates from a study of control samples from healthy donors and cancer patients. This clone was recorded only once. TCRdb's copy holds only in-frame clones and misses some; the assay was immunoSEQ multiplex PCR. The sample contains some 100,000 clones, 85% to 90% of which appear only once. V lost 3 bases to trimming and J lost 5 bases, with 11 bases between them. The germline CDR1 and CDR2 sequences are KGHSH and LQKENI. The CDR3 is 14 amino acids. Input material: blood. This receptor was obtained from a woman in her forties or fifties in good health. The chain recombines TRBV18 with TRBJ1-5; weak D call: TRBD1 (5 bases). CDR3 amino acids: CASSPGDLYQPQHF. As DNA, the CDR3 is TGTGCCAGCTCACCCGGGGACCTTTATCAGCCCCAGCATTTT.